This T cell receptor beta chain was sequenced for a study of CD8 T cells in ankylosing spondylitis. TCRdb re-derived calls from the 5' RACE reads in MiXCR, one entry per CDR3 protein. The top ten clones hold 6.8% of a sample with about 540,000 distinct CDR3 sequences, about 13% of them seen once. Study results and limitations: Roughly eight highly homologous variants made up a TCR beta motif, and this motif appeared characteristic of ankylosing spondylitis blood. Prior literature has documented some motif variants in synovial fluid and blood from reactive arthritis. Disease-linked clones displayed a CD8+ phenotype and appeared relatively rarely in peripheral blood.

The CDR3 is made up of 13 amino acids. Germline values: CDR1 SQVTM, CDR2 ANQGSEA. V was clipped by 4 bases and J by 4 bases, with 12 bases between them. In the case of this clonotype: Its antigen is unknown.

The TCR originated in a male donor with ankylosing spondylitis. The sample consisted of blood, either unsorted or a sorted T cell fraction (not recorded which). The chain uses TRBV29-1 and TRBJ2-3; no clear D gene. The CDR3: CSVGYLGPDTQYF. The CDR3 DNA reads as TGCAGCGTTGGTTACTTGGGTCCAGATACGCAGTATTTT.